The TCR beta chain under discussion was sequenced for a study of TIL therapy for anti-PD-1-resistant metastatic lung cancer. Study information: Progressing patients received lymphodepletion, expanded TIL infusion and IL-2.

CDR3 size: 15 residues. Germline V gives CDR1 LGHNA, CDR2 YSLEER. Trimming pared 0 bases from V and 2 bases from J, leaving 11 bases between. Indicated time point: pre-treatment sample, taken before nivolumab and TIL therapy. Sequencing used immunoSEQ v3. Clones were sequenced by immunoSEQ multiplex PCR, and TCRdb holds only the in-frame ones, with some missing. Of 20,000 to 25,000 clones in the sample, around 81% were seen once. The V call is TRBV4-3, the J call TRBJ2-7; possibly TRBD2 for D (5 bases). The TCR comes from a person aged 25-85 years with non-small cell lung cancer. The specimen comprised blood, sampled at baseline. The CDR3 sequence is CASSQDRWGAYEQYF. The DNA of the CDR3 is TGCGCCAGCAGCCAAGATAGATGGGGAGCCTACGAGCAGTACTTC.